Given below is one T cell receptor (beta chain) in context. Vbeta (60) and Jbeta (13) primers were used in the PCR. Here immunoSEQ multiplex PCR was the method, and the copy in TCRdb shows in-frame clones only, minus some. This listing includes 95,000 to 150,000 clones. The sample originates from a study of cytomegalovirus exposure and HLA in healthy donors. This sequence originates from a man aged 18 to 29 in good health and CMV-seronegative. The sample taken for sequencing was PBMCs.

CDR3 bases: TGTGCCAGCAGTCACCGGGAGGGAGCATACAATGAGCAGTTCTTC. Amino acid sequence: CASSHREGAYNEQFF. The gene calls are TRBV6-6 and TRBJ2-1, with 8 bases fitting TRBD2. This CDR3 is 15 amino acids long. CDR1 and CDR2 from the germline V gene are MNHNY and SVGAGI (reference sequence). The J segment lost 4 bases and the V segment lost 5 bases, leaving 7 bases of the junction unmatched.